The 21 T cell receptor beta chains below all came from one sample that was sequenced in a study of cytomegalovirus exposure and HLA in healthy donors (dated by TCRdb to 2016 to 2017). The method was the immunoSEQ multiplex PCR assay. A mixture of 60 forward primers for TCR Vbeta segments and 13 reverse primers for TCR Jbeta segments was used in the multiplex PCR. As stored in TCRdb, this immuneACCESS dataset retains in-frame rearrangements with V and J assigned. A fraction of the clones does not appear; measured against another copy, unresolved V genes explain less than half of the discrepancy, and the remainder lacks a known reason. In all, the sample holds more than 35,000 clones, and about 53% of those were seen once. The ten largest clones represent around 6.2% of the sample. The sample taken for sequencing was PBMCs. Source of these receptors: a woman in her thirties or forties in good health and CMV-seropositive.

This clone was recorded only once. This chain links TRBV4-1 with TRBJ2-7, with 8 bases lining up with TRBD1. The junction had 9 bases not matched to a gene; V was cut back by 4 bases and J by 4 bases. Germline V gives CDR1 MGHRA, CDR2 YSYEKL. The CDR3 spans 15 residues. Written as DNA, the CDR3 is TGCGCCAGCAGCCCCTTGGACAGGGCTGATTACGAGCAGTACTTC. Its protein is CASSPLDRADYEQYF.

The chain uses TRBV6-6 and TRBJ1-6; 8 bases are a match to TRBD1. The V segment lost 6 bases and the J segment 8 bases; nucleotides outside the gene matches: 9. The length of the CDR3 is 15 residues. Germline loops: CDR1 MNHNY, CDR2 SVGAGI (reference sequence). The CDR3 coding sequence is TGTGCCAGCAGGCAAAACGGACAGGGCCATTCACCCCTCCACTTT. It specifies CASRQNGQGHSPLHF.

V is TRBV13 and J is TRBJ2-7, with D perhaps matching TRBD2 (5 bases). The V end lost 5 bases, the J end lost 6 bases, and 17 bases lay between the germline ends. The germline gives CDR1 PRHDT, CDR2 FYEKMQ (reference sequence). This CDR3 has 14 amino acids. CDR3 amino acids: CASSPSFSGIEQYF. The DNA of the CDR3 is TGTGCCAGCAGCCCGAGTTTTTCGGGAATCGAGCAGTACTTC.

The V gene is TRBV7-9, the J gene TRBJ2-1; TRBD1 agrees at 9 bases. V lost 5 bases, J lost 4 bases, and 12 bases stayed unmatched. The CDR3 has 17 amino acids. Germline V gives CDR1 SEHNR, CDR2 FQNEAQ (reference sequence). The CDR3 bases are TGTGCCAGCAGCCTCCCCCAACCGGGACAGGGATACAATGAGCAGTTCTTC. It translates to CASSLPQPGQGYNEQFF.

This clone occurred a few times. This sequence joins TRBV6-1 and TRBJ1-1; 8 bases fit TRBD1. The CDR3 sequence is 13 residues long. The germline gives CDR1 MNHNS, CDR2 SASEGT. V lost 7 bases to trimming and J lost 3 bases; unmatched junction nucleotides: 4. The CDR3 bases are TGTGCCAGCATTTTGACAGGGGACACTGAAGCTTTCTTT. Translation: CASILTGDTEAFF.

V is TRBV2 and J is TRBJ2-7, with TRBD2 as a possible D gene (6 bases). The V gene's germline CDR1 is SNHLY and CDR2 FYNNEI. The CDR3 covers 14 residues. V was cut by 6 bases and J by 6 bases, with 18 bases left in between. The CDR3, as DNA: TGTGCCAGCAGAGGGACTCCGGGTTCTAGCGAGCAGTACTTC. It codes for CASRGTPGSSEQYF.

V is TRBV29-1 and J is TRBJ1-2; TRBD1 matches 9 bases. The CDR3 length is 13 residues. V shed 5 bases, J shed 8 bases, and the junction held 9 bases outside the gene matches. Germline V gene sequence: CDR1 SQVTM, CDR2 ANQGSEA. The chain's CDR3 is CSVKTGTGSGYTF. The CDR3 nucleotides read TGCAGCGTTAAGACCGGGACAGGGAGCGGCTACACCTTC.

J is TRBJ2-5 and V is TRBV18, with TRBD2 as a possible D gene (7 bases). The CDR3 totals 14 residues. V gave up 4 bases and J gave up 6 bases, with 15 bases separating them. Germline loops: CDR1 KGHSH, CDR2 LQKENI. CDR3 residues: CASSHGGPRQTQYF. The DNA for the CDR3 is TGTGCCAGCTCACACGGGGGGCCTAGACAGACCCAGTACTTC. Using reference TRBV18 and TRBJ2-5 for the parts outside the CDR3, the full variable domain is NAGVMQNPRHLVRRRGQEARLRCSPMKGHSHVYWYRQLPEEGLKFMVYLQKENIIDESGMPKERFSAEFPKEGPSILRIQQVVRGDSAAYFCASSHGGPRQTQYFGPGTRLLVL.

This clone was recorded a few times. This chain links TRBV4-1 with TRBJ1-4; D is possibly TRBD1 (6 bases). The CDR3 loop spans 16 amino acids. Germline loops: CDR1 MGHRA, CDR2 YSYEKL. Trimming removed 1 base from V and 1 base from J, with 10 bases in between. CDR3 bases: TGCGCCAGCAGCCAAGGTTTACAGGGAACTAATGAAAAACTGTTTTTT. Translating it yields CASSQGLQGTNEKLFF.

This clone was found a few times. This chain connects TRBV2 to TRBJ2-1; tentatively, D is TRBD2 (6 bases). Trimming removed 7 bases from V and 9 bases from J, with 13 bases in between. The CDR3 loop spans 12 amino acids. Germline V gene sequence: CDR1 SNHLY, CDR2 FYNNEI. The DNA for the CDR3 is TGTGCCAGCACCCTCGGGACTTCTGAGCAGTTCTTC. It codes for CASTLGTSEQFF.

This clone was found a few times. The chain carries TRBV5-4 and TRBJ2-5, with no clear D. The V and J ends lost 2 bases and 5 bases respectively, with 4 bases between them. Germline-derived CDR1 and CDR2 are SGHNT and YYREEE (reference sequence). CDR3 length: 11 amino acids. The CDR3 sequence is CASSFMETQYF. The CDR3 nucleotides read TGTGCCAGCAGCTTCATGGAGACCCAGTACTTC.

V and J are TRBV4-2 and TRBJ2-1; TRBD2 is a possible D gene (5 bases). Germline V gene lookup returns CDR1 LGHNA and CDR2 YNFKEQ. There are 17 residues in the CDR3. V lost 0 bases and J 0 bases, leaving 12 bases between the germline ends. The CDR3 coding sequence is TGTGCCAGCAGCCAAGATATATCGGGGAGCTCCTACAATGAGCAGTTCTTC. This codes for CASSQDISGSSYNEQFF.

In its sample, this clone was seen a few times. V and J are TRBV2 and TRBJ1-6, with a tentative D call TRBD1 (5 bases). CDR1 and CDR2 (germline): SNHLY, FYNNEI. The CDR3 is made up of 19 amino acids. V was pared by 8 bases and J by 5 bases, with 28 bases between. The CDR3: CASWRGRSRELLNNSPLHF. The CDR3 DNA is TGTGCCAGCTGGCGTGGGCGCAGCAGGGAACTTTTAAATAATTCACCCCTCCACTTT.

The genes are TRBV7-2 and TRBJ2-5; 7 bases line up with TRBD2. Germline CDR1 is SGHTA and CDR2 is FQGNSA. J was trimmed by 7 bases and V by 5 bases; bases with no gene match: 16. The CDR3 is 16 amino acids. CDR3 protein: CASSLSNSGSSGTQYF. The CDR3 coding sequence is TGTGCCAGCAGCCTCTCCAATAGCGGGTCTTCCGGGACCCAGTACTTC.

This clone has more than one count but fewer than ten. The V call is TRBV4-1, the J call TRBJ1-1; no clear D. V was trimmed by 3 bases and J by 0 bases, leaving 8 bases between them. This CDR3 has 14 amino acids. CDR1 and CDR2 (germline): MGHRA, YSYEKL. The CDR3 bases are TGCGCCAGCAGCCACAACAGCATGAACACTGAAGCTTTCTTT. Its translation: CASSHNSMNTEAFF.

The J gene is TRBJ1-6, the V gene TRBV27, with 7 bases that match TRBD1. V was clipped by 6 bases and J by 4 bases; unmatched bases: 3. The CDR3 contains 14 residues. Germline-derived CDR1 and CDR2 are MNHEY and SMNVEV (reference sequence). The CDR3 sequence: CASRRTGYNSPLHF. As DNA, the CDR3 is TGTGCCAGCAGGAGGACAGGTTATAATTCACCCCTCCACTTT.

This rearrangement joins TRBV6-1 to TRBJ1-1; a weak D match, TRBD1 (6 bases). Germline V gene sequence: CDR1 MNHNS, CDR2 SASEGT. The CDR3 has 14 amino acids. Between the trimmed V and J ends, which lost 2 bases and 1 base, there was a span of 8 bases. The CDR3 region is CASSEWGQNTEAFF. The CDR3 DNA is TGTGCCAGCAGTGAATGGGGACAGAACACTGAAGCTTTCTTT.

This chain links TRBV6-9 with TRBJ2-2, with 7 nucleotides matching TRBD1. The CDR3 totals 12 residues. Germline values: CDR1 MNHGY, CDR2 SVAAGI. Trimming at V came to 10 bases and at J to 6 bases, leaving 5 bases not matched to a gene. The CDR3 region is CAITGVPGELFF. The CDR3 nucleotides are TGTGCCATCACAGGGGTGCCCGGGGAGCTGTTTTTT.

The chain combines TRBV18 with TRBJ2-5, with 7 positions matching TRBD1. This CDR3 has 15 amino acids. Trimming took 2 bases from V and 4 from J; bases not matched to a gene: 7. CDR1 and CDR2 from the germline V gene are KGHSH and LQKENI. In DNA form, the CDR3 reads TGTGCCAGCTCACCAAGACAGGGAAAGGTAGAGACCCAGTACTTC. It specifies CASSPRQGKVETQYF.

This clone was seen a handful of times. V gene TRBV19 combines with J gene TRBJ1-1; D gene ambiguous. CDR3 length equals 14 residues. The V end lost 7 bases, the J end lost 1 base, and 13 bases lay between the germline ends. CDR1 and CDR2 (germline): LNHDA, SQIVND (reference sequence). CDR3 residues: CASKVLGRNTEAFF. As DNA, the CDR3 is TGTGCCAGTAAAGTGCTCGGGAGGAACACTGAAGCTTTCTTT.

CDR3: CASSLERTSGLETQYF. CDR3 sequence (DNA): TGTGCCAGCAGCTTAGAAAGGACTAGCGGTCTAGAGACCCAGTACTTC. The chain employs TRBV7-6 and TRBJ2-5; 10 positions agree with TRBD2. J was trimmed by 4 bases and V by 1 base; bases with no gene match: 6. Germline V gene data show CDR1 as SGHVS and CDR2 as FNYEAQ. CDR3 length: 16 residues. Full variable domain (remainder filled in from reference TRBV7-6 and TRBJ2-5): GAGVSQSPRYKVTKRGQDVALRCDPISGHVSLYWYRQALGQGPEFLTYFNYEAQQDKSGLPNDRFSAERPEGSISTLTIQRTEQRDSAMYRCASSLERTSGLETQYFGPGTRLLVL.